These 18 T cell receptor beta chains were sequenced from one sample in a study of cytomegalovirus exposure and HLA in healthy donors. Using immunoSEQ multiplex PCR, the repertoire was profiled, and TCRdb retains in-frame clones only, with some absent. The table shows about 360,000 clones, with 86% occurring only once. Sequenced input: PBMCs. These receptors were obtained from a woman aged 18-35 years in good health and CMV-seronegative.

The V call is TRBV7-8, the J call TRBJ2-1; weak D call: TRBD2 (7 bases). This CDR3 has 17 residues. Germline-derived CDR1 and CDR2 are SGHVS and FQNEAQ. The V gene lost 5 bases and the J gene lost 3 bases, with 20 bases spanning the gap. CDR3 protein: CASSGGAGVLLYNEQFF. CDR3 nucleotides: TGTGCCAGCAGCGGGGGGGCGGGGGTGCTCCTCTACAATGAGCAGTTCTTC.

The chain is built from TRBV5-6 and TRBJ1-1, with D possibly matching TRBD1 (6 bases). This CDR3 is built from 15 residues. Trimming cost V 0 bases and J 2 bases, with 11 bases left between them. Germline loops: CDR1 SGHDT, CDR2 YYEEEE. Here the CDR3 reads CASSLGGHFNTEAFF. CDR3 sequence (DNA): TGTGCCAGCAGCTTGGGGGGACACTTCAACACTGAAGCTTTCTTT.

The chain is built from TRBV6-1 and TRBJ1-1; weak D call: TRBD1 (6 bases). The CDR3 has 15 residues. The V gene lost 1 base and the J gene lost 3 bases, with 12 bases spanning the gap. Per the germline V gene, CDR1 is MNHNS and CDR2 is SASEGT. Written as DNA, the CDR3 is TGTGCCAGCAGTGAAGTTACAGGGTTGGACACTGAAGCTTTCTTT. Translation gives CASSEVTGLDTEAFF.

The chain combines TRBV7-8 with TRBJ2-2; 8 bases are shared with TRBD1. This CDR3 has 15 amino acids. Germline CDR1 SGHVS, CDR2 FQNEAQ. J gave up 4 bases and V 4 bases, and 5 bases lay outside the gene matches. Here the CDR3 reads CASSSLTGVTGELFF. In DNA, the CDR3 is TGTGCCAGCAGCTCACTGACAGGGGTCACCGGGGAGCTGTTTTTT.

The rearrangement uses TRBV6-5 and TRBJ2-7, with D unresolved. Germline V CDR1 and CDR2: MNHEY, SVGAGI. V lost 2 bases, J lost 7 bases, and 12 bases lay in between. The CDR3 is 13 amino acids. The CDR3 here is CASSYGGESEQYF. In DNA form, the CDR3 reads TGTGCCAGCAGTTACGGCGGTGAATCGGAGCAGTACTTC.

The rearrangement uses TRBV27 and TRBJ1-1; D possibly corresponds to TRBD1 (5 bases). Looked up from germline, CDR1 is MNHEY and CDR2 is SMNVEV (reference sequence). This CDR3 is 14 amino acids long. Trimming cost V 2 bases and J 5 bases, with 12 bases left between them. In DNA form, the CDR3 reads TGTGCCAGCAGTTTAAGACCCTCAGGGACTGAAGCTTTCTTT. This codes for CASSLRPSGTEAFF.

J is TRBJ2-1 and V is TRBV15; 13 bases fit TRBD2. The germline gives CDR1 LNHNV, CDR2 YYDKDF (reference sequence). This CDR3 comprises 19 residues. V gave up 0 bases and J gave up 3 bases; unmatched junction bases: 8. CDR3 bases: TGTGCCACCAGCAGAGATCCGACTAGCGGGAGGAGGTACTACAATGAGCAGTTCTTC. Translation gives CATSRDPTSGRRYYNEQFF.

The chain uses TRBV4-1 and TRBJ1-1; 8 bases line up with TRBD1. Germline CDR1 and CDR2: MGHRA and YSYEKL. This CDR3 spans 15 amino acids. Trimming at V came to 5 bases and at J to 4 bases, leaving 9 bases not matched to a gene. The CDR3 loop is CASSLKQGGGTEAFF. Written as DNA, the CDR3 is TGCGCCAGCAGCTTAAAACAGGGGGGGGGCACTGAAGCTTTCTTT.

The V and J genes are TRBV5-1 and TRBJ2-4, with D tentatively TRBD2 (6 bases). CDR3 size: 17 residues. CDR1 is SGHRS and CDR2 is YFSETQ in the germline V gene. The V end lost 4 bases, the J end lost 2 bases, and 19 bases lay between the germline ends. The CDR3 loop is CASSGRENGQTKNIQYF. The DNA of the CDR3 is TGCGCCAGCAGCGGTCGGGAGAATGGGCAAACCAAAAACATTCAGTACTTC.

The V gene is TRBV30, the J gene TRBJ2-7, with 7 bases that match TRBD2. V gave up 7 bases and J gave up 3 bases; unmatched junction bases: 12. CDR1 and CDR2 (germline): GTSNPN, SVGIG (reference sequence). This CDR3 region has 14 residues. CDR3 bases: TGTGCCTCCACTTCGGGGCTAGCGGTCTACGAGCAGTACTTC. The encoded protein is CASTSGLAVYEQYF.

V and J are TRBV18 and TRBJ2-7; possible D gene TRBD1, 6 bases. V was shortened by 1 base and J by 6 bases, with 13 bases between the two germline ends. This CDR3 has 14 residues. Germline values: CDR1 KGHSH, CDR2 LQKENI. The CDR3 protein is CASSPQGTSGEQYF. The CDR3 nucleotides read TGTGCCAGCTCACCACAAGGGACATCGGGCGAGCAGTACTTC.

The chain employs TRBV6-4 and TRBJ1-4; D remains unclear. V was pared by 4 bases and J by 4 bases, with 7 bases between. The CDR3 totals 13 residues. In germline, CDR1 is MRHNA, CDR2 SNTAGT. The CDR3, as DNA: TGTGCCAGCAGTGTCGGACTTAATGAAAAACTGTTTTTT. Translating it yields CASSVGLNEKLFF.

The J gene is TRBJ1-1, the V gene TRBV30, with TRBD1 identical over 10 bases. V was clipped by 3 bases and J by 1 base; unmatched bases: 8. CDR1 is GTSNPN, CDR2 SVGIG, per germline (reference sequence). The CDR3 sequence is 16 residues long. CDR3 sequence: CAWRGTRQGANTEAFF. In DNA form, the CDR3 reads TGTGCCTGGAGGGGGACCAGACAGGGGGCGAACACTGAAGCTTTCTTT. Full variable domain (rest looked up from reference TRBV30 and TRBJ1-1): SQTIHQWPATLVQPVGSPLSLECTVEGTSNPNLYWYRQAAGRGLQLLFYSVGIGQISSEVPQNLSASRPQDRQFILSSKKLLLSDSGFYLCAWRGTRQGANTEAFFGQGTRLTVV.

This clone showed up just once. The chain is built from TRBV7-9 and TRBJ2-2; 8 nucleotides line up with TRBD1. Per germline, CDR1 SEHNR and CDR2 FQNEAQ (reference sequence). J gave up 3 bases and V 4 bases, and 7 bases lay outside the gene matches. The CDR3 is 16 amino acids. The CDR3 region is CASSSGTGFYTGELFF. The CDR3 DNA reads TGTGCCAGCAGCTCCGGGACAGGTTTCTACACCGGGGAGCTGTTTTTT.

The CDR3 nucleotides read TGCGCCAGCAGCTTCCCCCTAGCGGGGGCTCCTTCCTACAATGAGCAGTTCTTC. As protein: CASSFPLAGAPSYNEQFF. This rearrangement joins TRBV5-1 to TRBJ2-1, with 10 bases identical to TRBD2. CDR3 size: 18 residues. The trim removed 2 bases at V and 1 base at J, leaving 9 bases unmatched. Germline V gene lookup returns CDR1 SGHRS and CDR2 YFSETQ.

This chain uses TRBV4-1 with TRBJ1-3, with D possibly TRBD1 on 6 matching bases. This CDR3 comprises 16 residues. Germline loops: CDR1 MGHRA, CDR2 YSYEKL. V lost 1 base and J 6 bases, leaving 16 bases between the germline ends. CDR3 in amino acids: CASSQGPGGAENTIYF. CDR3 bases: TGCGCCAGCAGCCAAGGGCCCGGGGGGGCTGAAAACACCATATATTTT.

The gene calls are TRBV4-1 and TRBJ2-1; TRBD2 agrees at 9 bases. Per germline, CDR1 MGHRA and CDR2 YSYEKL. The J segment lost 6 bases and the V segment lost 6 bases, leaving 9 bases of the junction unmatched. This CDR3 has 15 amino acids. CDR3 DNA sequence: TGCGCCAGCAGTGTACGAGCGGGAGGTTCCAATGAGCAGTTCTTC. Its protein product is CASSVRAGGSNEQFF.

With respect to this clone: This CDR3 is also generated by other DNA sequences in the sample. The V and J genes are TRBV5-1 and TRBJ1-2; D might be TRBD1 (6 bases). Germline V gives CDR1 SGHRS, CDR2 YFSETQ. This CDR3 has 15 residues. The V and J ends lost 0 bases and 2 bases respectively, with 11 bases between them. The CDR3 here is CASSLGGQGNYGYTF. DNA of the CDR3: TGCGCCAGCAGCTTGGGAGGGCAGGGGAACTATGGCTACACCTTC.